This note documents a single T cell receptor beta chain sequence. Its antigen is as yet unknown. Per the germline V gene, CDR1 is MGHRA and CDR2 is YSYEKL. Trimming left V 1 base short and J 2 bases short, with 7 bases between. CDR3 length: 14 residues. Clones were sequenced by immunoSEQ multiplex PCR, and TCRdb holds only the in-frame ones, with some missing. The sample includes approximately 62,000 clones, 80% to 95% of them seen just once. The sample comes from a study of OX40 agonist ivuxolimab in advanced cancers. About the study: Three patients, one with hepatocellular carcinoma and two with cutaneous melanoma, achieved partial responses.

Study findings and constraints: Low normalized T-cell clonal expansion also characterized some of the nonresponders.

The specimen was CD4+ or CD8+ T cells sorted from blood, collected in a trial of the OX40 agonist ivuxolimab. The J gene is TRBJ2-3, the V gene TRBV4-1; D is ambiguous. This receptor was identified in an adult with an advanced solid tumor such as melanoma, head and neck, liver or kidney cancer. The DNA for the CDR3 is TGCGCCAGCAGCCAAGGTAGCCTCACAGATACGCAGTATTTT. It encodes CASSQGSLTDTQYF.